This entry concerns a single T cell receptor (beta chain). A junction end diverges from the germline sequence, so it may reflect a read error. Only in-frame clones appear in the TCRdb table, and some are missing; sequencing was by immunoSEQ multiplex PCR. The table records some 1,500 clones, about 15% of them present only once. CDR3 length equals 14 residues. Looked up from germline, CDR1 is SGDLS and CDR2 is YYNGEE. These data are taken from a study of tumour-infiltrating T cells in Burkitt lymphoma. At the level of the study: Repertoire clonality predicted overall and progression-free survival.

The TCR originated in a human donor with diffuse large B-cell lymphoma. This chain connects TRBV9 to TRBJ1-6, with D tentatively TRBD1 (5 bases). The sequenced sample consisted of tumor tissue. The CDR3 sequence: CAGSVRENNSPLHF. In DNA, the CDR3 is TGTGCCGGCAGCGTCAGGGAGAACAATTCACCCCTCCACTTT.